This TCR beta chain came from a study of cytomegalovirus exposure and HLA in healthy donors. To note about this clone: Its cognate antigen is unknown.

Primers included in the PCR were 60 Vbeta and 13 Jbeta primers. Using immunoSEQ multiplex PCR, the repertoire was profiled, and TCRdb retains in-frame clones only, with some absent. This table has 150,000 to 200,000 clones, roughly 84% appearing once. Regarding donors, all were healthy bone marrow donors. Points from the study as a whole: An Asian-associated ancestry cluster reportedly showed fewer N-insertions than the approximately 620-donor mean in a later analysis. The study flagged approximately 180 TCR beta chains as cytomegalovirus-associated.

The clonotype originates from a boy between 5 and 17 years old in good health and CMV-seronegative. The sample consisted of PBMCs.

In DNA, the CDR3 is TGTGCCTGGAGTGTAGCGGAGACCACTGAAGCTTTCTTT. Protein product: CAWSVAETTEAFF. The chain links TRBV30 to TRBJ1-1, with D hard to call. V lost 0 bases, J lost 4 bases, and 9 bases lay in between. CDR1 is GTSNPN, CDR2 SVGIG, per germline (reference sequence). The CDR3 consists of 13 residues. Together with reference TRBV30 and TRBJ1-1, the CDR3 gives the full variable domain: SQTIHQWPATLVQPVGSPLSLECTVEGTSNPNLYWYRQAAGRGLQLLFYSVGIGQISSEVPQNLSASRPQDRQFILSSKKLLLSDSGFYLCAWSVAETTEAFFGQGTRLTVV.